The following is a TCR beta chain sequence with its context. Its antigen is unknown. CDR3 length equals 15 residues. Trimming pared 2 bases from V and 3 bases from J, leaving 14 bases between. Germline V gives CDR1 MGHRA, CDR2 YSYEKL. The data derive from a study of OX40 agonist ivuxolimab in advanced cancers. Some clones are missing from TCRdb's copy, which holds only in-frame ones; the method was immunoSEQ multiplex PCR. The sample shows around 79,000 clones, roughly 90% of them seen only once. Findings and limits, study-wide: Relative to CD4+, CD8+ T cells held more expanded clones on average.

The sample consisted of CD4+ or CD8+ T cells sorted from blood, taken in a trial of the OX40 agonist ivuxolimab. V gene TRBV4-1 combines with J gene TRBJ2-7, with D perhaps TRBD1 (6 bases). The TCR sequence derives from an adult with an advanced solid tumor such as melanoma, head and neck, liver or kidney cancer. The CDR3 bases are TGCGCCAGCAGCCAATTACAGGGTGAAGGCTACGAGCAGTACTTC. Protein product: CASSQLQGEGYEQYF.